This T cell receptor beta chain was profiled in a study of blood T cell repertoires in COVID-19. The table came from immunoSEQ multiplex PCR; TCRdb's copy has only in-frame clones and leaves some out. The profile shows under 200,000 clones, around 77% of them singletons. J was trimmed by 1 base and V by 0 bases; bases with no gene match: 2. CDR3 length: 15 amino acids. Germline CDR1 and CDR2: MRHNA and SNTAGT. The sequence was obtained from a man between 70 and 80 years old with acute or convalescent COVID-19. The sample comprised peripheral blood. The J gene is TRBJ1-2, the V gene TRBV6-4, with TRBD1 matching 7 bases. The CDR3 region has the DNA TGTGCCAGCAGTGACTCCGGGACAGATAACTATGGCTACACCTTC. Amino acid sequence: CASSDSGTDNYGYTF.